Sequencing of this TCR beta chain was carried out in a study of cytomegalovirus exposure and HLA in healthy donors. The junction had 7 bases not matched to a gene; V was cut back by 0 bases and J by 0 bases. Germline lookup yields CDR1 LGHNA and CDR2 YSLEER. This CDR3 has 18 amino acids. TCRdb's copy holds only in-frame clones and misses some; the assay was immunoSEQ multiplex PCR. The repertoire holds roughly 150,000 clones, with around four fifths as singletons. Comments on this clone: As yet, its antigen is unknown.

Whole-study results and caveats: It was confirmed in vitro that three of the CMV-associated chains were specific for CMV antigens. The TCR clusters that emerged in the first cohort tended, a later analysis found, to co-occur in the 120 validation repertoires. Cytomegalovirus association was listed for approximately 150 TCR beta chains. Among TCR sequences, most were rare, though some public TCRs appeared in many donors.

This sequence was found in a man aged 30-40 years in good health and CMV-seropositive. The V gene is TRBV4-3, the J gene TRBJ1-5; 8 bases are a match to TRBD1. Sample: PBMCs. The CDR3 loop reads CASSQDNGQGYSNQPQHF. DNA for the CDR3: TGCGCCAGCAGCCAAGATAACGGACAGGGCTATAGCAATCAGCCCCAGCATTTT.